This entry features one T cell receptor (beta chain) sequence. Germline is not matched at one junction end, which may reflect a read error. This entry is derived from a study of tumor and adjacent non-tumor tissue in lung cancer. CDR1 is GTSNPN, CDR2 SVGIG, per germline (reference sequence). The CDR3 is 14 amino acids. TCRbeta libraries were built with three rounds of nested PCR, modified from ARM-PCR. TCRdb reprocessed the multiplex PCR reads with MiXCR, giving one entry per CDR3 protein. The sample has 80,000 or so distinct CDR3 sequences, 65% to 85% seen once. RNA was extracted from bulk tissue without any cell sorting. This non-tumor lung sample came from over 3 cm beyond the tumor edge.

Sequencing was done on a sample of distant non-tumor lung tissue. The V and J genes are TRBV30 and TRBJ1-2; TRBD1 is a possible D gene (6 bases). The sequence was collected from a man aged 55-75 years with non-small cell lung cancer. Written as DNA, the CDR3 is TGCGCCTGGAGGGGGTCAGGGATAAACTATGGCTACACCTTC. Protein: CAWRGSGINYGYTF. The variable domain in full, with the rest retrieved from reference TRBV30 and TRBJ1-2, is SQTIHQWPATLVQPVGSPLSLECTVEGTSNPNLYWYRQAAGRGLQLLFYSVGIGQISSEVPQNLSASRPQDRQFILSSKKLLLSDSGFYLCAWRGSGINYGYTFGSGTRLTVV.